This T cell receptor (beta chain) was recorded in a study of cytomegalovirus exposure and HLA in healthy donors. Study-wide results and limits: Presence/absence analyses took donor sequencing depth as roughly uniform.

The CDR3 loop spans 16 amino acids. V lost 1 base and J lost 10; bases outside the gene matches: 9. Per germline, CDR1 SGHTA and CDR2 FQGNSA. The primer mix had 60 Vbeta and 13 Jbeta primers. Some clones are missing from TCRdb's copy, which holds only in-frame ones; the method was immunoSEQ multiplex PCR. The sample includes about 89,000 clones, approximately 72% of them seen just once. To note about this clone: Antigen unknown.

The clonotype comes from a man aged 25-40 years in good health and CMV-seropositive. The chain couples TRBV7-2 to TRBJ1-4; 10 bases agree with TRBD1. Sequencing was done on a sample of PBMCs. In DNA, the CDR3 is TGTGCCAGCAGCTTAGGGGGACAGGGGAGTGGTGGAAAACTGTTTTTT. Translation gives CASSLGGQGSGGKLFF.